The following is a T cell receptor (beta chain) sequence with its context. This specimen belongs to a study of blood T cell repertoires in COVID-19. Study details: COVID-19 samples collected from the United States, Italy and Spain covered acute and convalescent phases. T cells, B-cell-depleted T cells, or PBMCs provided the cDNA or gDNA that served as material.

The V gene's germline CDR1 is KGHDR and CDR2 SFDVKD. The length of the CDR3 is 12 residues. V dropped 4 bases and J dropped 10 bases, with 10 bases sitting between them. Original data processing: Estimates of nucleated cell counts were drawn from the amplification of reference gene primers. The protocol was immunoSEQ multiplex PCR, while the TCRdb copy is restricted to in-frame clones and leaves out a portion. V, J and clone size were drawn from that table, and D and trimming were deduced from the DNA. The data show around 69,000 clones, with roughly 80% seen just once and 20% held by the top ten. The specimen sequenced was peripheral blood. The chain combines TRBV24-1 with TRBJ2-1; tentatively, D is TRBD1 (6 bases). This clonotype originated in a woman in her 70s with acute or convalescent COVID-19. CDR3 nucleotide sequence: TGTGCCACCAGTGACCCCGACAGGGAGCAGTTCTTC. Translation: CATSDPDREQFF.